The TCR beta chain described here comes from a study of blood T cell repertoires in COVID-19. Background on the study: Acute-phase and convalescent COVID-19 samples originated in the United States, Italy and Spain. Sources were T cells, B-cell-depleted T cells, or PBMCs; the material itself was cDNA or gDNA.

Per the germline V gene, CDR1 is SGHRS and CDR2 is YFSETQ. The CDR3 extends over 13 amino acids. The trim removed 2 bases at V and 6 bases at J, leaving 1 base unmatched. Cohort placement rested on clinical history that participants reported themselves. For recovered donors of Cohort 3, there were two negative PCRs, clearance, or symptom resolution. The method was immunoSEQ multiplex PCR; TCRdb's version includes in-frame clones alone and lacks a portion of them. The table shows 400,000 or so clones, with 85% to 90% occurring only once. The receptor's source is a man aged 30 to 39 who had recovered from COVID-19. This rearrangement joins TRBV5-1 to TRBJ1-2; 10 positions match TRBD1. Sequenced sample: PBMCs or T cells enriched from blood (not recorded which). The CDR3 nucleotides are TGCGCCAGCAGCTTCGGGACAGGGGATGGCTACACCTTC. The encoded protein is CASSFGTGDGYTF.